The 11 T cell receptor beta chains below all came from one sample that was sequenced in a study of CD8+CD57+ T cells in acquired aplastic anemia. Profiling that covered TCR beta VDJ and CDR3 relied on genomic DNA as its template. One entry per CDR3 protein, called by TCRdb with MiXCR from the reads. The sample has 260,000 or so distinct CDR3 sequences, 82% seen once. Patients picked for sequencing had shown CD8+CD57+ cell expansion detected by flow cytometry. Sequenced material: sorted CD4+, CD8+, or CD8+CD57+ T cells (not recorded which) from PBMCs. Receptor source: a human donor with aplastic anemia.

The CDR3: CASSDLAGNTGEQTQYF. Written as DNA, the CDR3 is TGTGCCAGCAGCGATCTAGCGGGTAACACCGGGGAGCAGACCCAGTACTTC. The chain joins TRBV9 to TRBJ2-5, with TRBD2 matching 8 bases. CDR3 size: 17 residues. J lost 6 bases, V lost 3 bases, and 16 bases had no gene match. From germline, CDR1 is SGDLS and CDR2 YYNGEE. The full variable domain, in which reference TRBV9 and TRBJ2-5 provide the parts outside the CDR3, is DSGVTQTPKHLITATGQRVTLRCSPRSGDLSVYWYQQSLDQGLQFLIQYYNGEERAKGNILERFSAQQFPDLHSELNLSSLELGDSALYFCASSDLAGNTGEQTQYFGPGTRLLVL.

The V call is TRBV7-2, the J call TRBJ2-7, with D perhaps matching TRBD1 (7 bases). The length of the CDR3 is 14 residues. The germline V gene encodes CDR1 SGHTA and CDR2 FQGNSA. Trimming took off 3 bases at V and 3 bases at J, with 12 bases between the two ends. Here the CDR3 reads CASSFAGQFYEQYF. The CDR3 coding sequence is TGTGCCAGCAGCTTTGCGGGACAGTTCTACGAGCAGTACTTC.

The rearrangement links TRBV9 to TRBJ1-1; unclear D gene. Germline V gives CDR1 SGDLS, CDR2 YYNGEE. CDR3 length: 15 residues. Between the trimmed V and J ends, which lost 4 bases and 8 bases, there was a span of 21 bases. In DNA, the CDR3 is TGTGCCAGCAGCTTAGTACACCCAGATACGCAGGAAGCTTTCTTT. Encoded protein: CASSLVHPDTQEAFF.

The V and J genes are TRBV19 and TRBJ1-3; the D gene is possibly TRBD1 (5 bases). The CDR3 loop spans 11 amino acids. V was cut by 10 bases and J by 7 bases, with 11 bases left in between. Germline-derived CDR1 and CDR2 are LNHDA and SQIVND (reference sequence). CDR3 sequence: CAICGANTIYF. The CDR3 nucleotides are TGTGCCATTTGTGGGGCGAACACCATATATTTT. Full variable domain (remainder filled in from reference TRBV19 and TRBJ1-3): DGGITQSPKYLFRKEGQNVTLSCEQNLNHDAMYWYRQDPGQGLRLIYYSQIVNDFQKGDIAEGYSVSREKKESFPLTVTSAQKNPTAFYLCAICGANTIYFGEGSWLTVV.

The CDR3 DNA is TGTGCCAGCAGTGATGCTCCGGCCTACGAGCGGTACGTC. It is translated as CASSDAPAYERYV. This chain joins TRBV6-1 and TRBJ2-7; D gene unclear. This CDR3 comprises 13 residues. Germline-derived CDR1 and CDR2 are MNHNS and SASEGT.

The chain employs TRBV7-2 and TRBJ2-3, with a possible D match to TRBD2 (6 bases). CDR3 length: 14 amino acids. Germline CDR1 and CDR2: SGHTA and FQGNSA. The ends were cut back, 0 bases at V and 14 bases at J, with 18 bases in the middle. CDR3 nucleotides: TGTGCCAGCAGCTTAGCGCGAACTATTGCGGGACGGTATTTT. Translated: CASSLARTIAGRYF.

The sample holds a few counts of this clonotype. The conserved closing phenylalanine or tryptophan is absent in this CDR3, likely reflecting a read error. It is unclear where the CDR3 begins or ends on the DNA, so no DNA is shown, and the CDR3 is as TCRdb lists it. This chain joins TRBV7-8 and TRBJ2-2; TRBD2 is the table's D call and was not checked against the DNA. The CDR3 spans 12 residues, counting both ends. Germline CDR1 is SGHVS and CDR2 is FQNEAQ. CDR3 region: CASSLVGGADSL.

Of note for this clonotype: Without the conserved terminal phenylalanine or tryptophan, this CDR3 likely stems from a read error. Because the CDR3's place on the DNA is in doubt, the DNA is left out and the CDR3 is given as listed by TCRdb. The CDR3 reads CASGDAGNIQQYV. The chain combines TRBV9 with TRBJ2-3. Germline V gene data show CDR1 as SGDLS and CDR2 as YYNGEE. With termini counted, the CDR3 has 13 amino acids.

Details on this clonotype: The junction differs from germline at one of its ends, possibly a read error. The V gene is TRBV9, the J gene TRBJ2-3; possible D gene TRBD1, 5 bases. The CDR3 has 15 amino acids. Per germline, CDR1 SGDLS and CDR2 YYNGEE. The CDR3 sequence: CATSAGATATDTQYF. CDR3 nucleotides: TGTGCCACCAGCGCCGGAGCGACAGCTACAGATACGCAGTATTTT.

The V and J genes are TRBV9 and TRBJ2-7; D might be TRBD2 (6 bases). Trimming stripped 0 bases from V and 2 bases from J, with 21 bases between. CDR1 SGDLS and CDR2 YYNGEE come from the germline V gene. This CDR3 has 18 amino acids. The CDR3 is CASSVGLEDTDTPYEQYV. The CDR3 DNA reads TGTGCCAGCAGCGTAGGACTAGAGGACACAGATACGCCCTACGAGCAGTACGTC.

The rearrangement joins TRBV7-6 to TRBJ1-3; the D is unclear. V was cut by 7 bases and J by 8 bases, with 18 bases left in between. The CDR3 has 14 residues. Germline V gene lookup returns CDR1 SGHVS and CDR2 FNYEAQ. CDR3 loop: CASTLGREADTIYF. CDR3 nucleotides: TGTGCCAGCACCCTAGGGAGGGAAGCGGACACCATATATTTT.